The 14 T cell receptor beta chains below all came from one sample that was sequenced in a study of shared clonotypes between healthy human individuals. Naive CD8 cells were CD45RO-negative, positively selected for CCR7, excluding terminally differentiated effector memory CD45RA+ cells. Profiling relied on immunoSEQ multiplex PCR, and the TCRdb table lists in-frame clones only, not all of them. The sample records hundreds of thousands of clones, roughly 96% being singletons. The sample consisted of naive CD8+ T cells sorted from blood. The receptors were sampled from a young woman in good health.

This chain's CDR3 is CATSRVMSDTQYF. CDR3 in DNA: TGTGCCACCAGCAGAGTAATGTCAGATACGCAGTATTTT. This chain joins TRBV15 and TRBJ2-3; D call uncertain. Germline loops: CDR1 LNHNV, CDR2 YYDKDF (reference sequence). This CDR3 is 13 amino acids long. Trimming cost V 1 base and J 4 bases, with 6 bases left between them.

V and J are TRBV6-1 and TRBJ2-4; 7 positions match TRBD2. This CDR3 spans 15 amino acids. CDR1 is MNHNS, CDR2 SASEGT, per germline. J lost 0 bases, V lost 8 bases, and 7 bases had no gene match. Here the CDR3 reads CASQTGGEAKNIQYF. CDR3 bases: TGTGCCAGCCAGACTGGGGGGGAAGCCAAAAACATTCAGTACTTC.

The chain combines TRBV2 with TRBJ2-7; 9 bases agree with TRBD1. This CDR3 is 16 amino acids long. V lost 3 bases and J lost 3; bases outside the gene matches: 9. CDR1 is SNHLY and CDR2 is FYNNEI in the germline V gene. The CDR3 here is CASSDGTGTGLYEQYF. CDR3 sequence (DNA): TGTGCCAGCAGTGACGGAACCGGGACAGGGCTCTACGAGCAGTACTTC.

V and J are TRBV27 and TRBJ2-1, with D perhaps TRBD2 (7 bases). CDR1 MNHEY and CDR2 SMNVEV come from the germline V gene (reference sequence). The CDR3 has 14 residues. With 4 bases removed from V and 4 bases from J, the gap between germline ends came to 11 bases. CDR3 sequence (DNA): TGTGCCAGCAGTTGGGGGGGGCCTTACAATGAGCAGTTCTTC. The encoded protein is CASSWGGPYNEQFF.

The rearrangement uses TRBV5-1 and TRBJ1-1, with TRBD1 matching 7 bases. The CDR3 loop spans 14 amino acids. Germline V gene data show CDR1 as SGHRS and CDR2 as YFSETQ. J lost 5 bases, V lost 4 bases, and 8 bases had no gene match. CDR3 bases: TGCGCCAGCAGCGGGACAGTTTCGTGGACTGAAGCTTTCTTT. Protein: CASSGTVSWTEAFF.

J is TRBJ2-3 and V is TRBV27; D possibly corresponds to TRBD1 (8 bases). V was pared by 7 bases and J by 8 bases, with 19 bases between. Germline CDR1 MNHEY, CDR2 SMNVEV (reference sequence). This CDR3 comprises 14 residues. The CDR3: CASNAGGGGGTQYF. CDR3 DNA sequence: TGTGCCAGCAACGCAGGGGGCGGGGGTGGTACGCAGTATTTT.

As for this clone: Distinct nucleotide sequences in the sample also encode this CDR3. The rearrangement uses TRBV27 and TRBJ2-1, with 9 bases identical to TRBD2. Germline assignment: CDR1 MNHEY and CDR2 SMNVEV (reference sequence). The CDR3 totals 14 residues. Trimming removed 0 bases from V and 6 bases from J; junction bases left unmatched: 0. CDR3 in amino acids: CASSLSRGGNEQFF. The CDR3, as DNA: TGTGCCAGCAGTTTATCGCGGGGGGGCAATGAGCAGTTCTTC.

The chain links TRBV7-9 to TRBJ2-3; D ambiguous. In germline, CDR1 is SEHNR, CDR2 FQNEAQ (reference sequence). Trimming left V 2 bases short and J 5 bases short, with 8 bases between. The CDR3 consists of 13 residues. CDR3 amino acids: CASSLSIRDTQYF. As DNA, the CDR3 is TGTGCCAGCAGCTTAAGTATTCGAGATACGCAGTATTTT.

CDR3 protein: CASSLLTGVPNTEAFF. CDR3 bases: TGTGCCAGCAGTTTATTGACAGGGGTCCCGAACACTGAAGCTTTCTTT. The J gene is TRBJ1-1, the V gene TRBV28, with 8 bases aligning to TRBD1. Germline V gene sequence: CDR1 MDHEN, CDR2 SYDVKM. The CDR3 is 16 amino acids. V shed 1 base, J shed 1 base, and the junction held 5 bases outside the gene matches.

The chain couples TRBV4-1 to TRBJ2-2; tentatively, D is TRBD1 or TRBD2 (6 bases each). The length of the CDR3 is 17 residues. CDR1 is MGHRA, CDR2 YSYEKL, per germline. V shed 0 bases and J shed 3 bases, with 14 bases lying between them. CDR3 sequence (DNA): TGCGCCAGCAGCCAAGATGAGGGGGGAGAGGACACCGGGGAGCTGTTTTTT. Translating gives CASSQDEGGEDTGELFF.

V is TRBV19 and J is TRBJ2-7; 9 bases match TRBD2. The ends lost 5 bases at V and 3 bases at J; junction bases unmatched: 5. The CDR3 length is 14 residues. Germline V gives CDR1 LNHDA, CDR2 SQIVND (reference sequence). The DNA for the CDR3 is TGTGCCAGTAGTTCCGCGCGGGGGGGCTACGAGCAGTACTTC. Translated, it gives CASSSARGGYEQYF.

This chain uses TRBV6-5 with TRBJ1-2; D remains ambiguous. The V end was cut by 0 bases, the J end by 8 bases, with 7 bases between. The V gene's germline CDR1 is MNHEY and CDR2 SVGAGI. The CDR3 spans 12 residues. Here the CDR3 reads CASSYSPGGYTF. In DNA form, the CDR3 reads TGTGCCAGCAGTTACTCTCCGGGCGGCTACACCTTC.

The chain is built from TRBV15 and TRBJ2-3; 14 bases match TRBD2. The V gene end was trimmed by 1 base and the J gene end by 4 bases; junction bases not matched to a gene: 4. The CDR3 spans 17 residues. From germline, CDR1 is LNHNV and CDR2 YYDKDF (reference sequence). CDR3: CATSRGVGLAGADTQYF. The CDR3 DNA reads TGTGCCACCAGCAGAGGTGTGGGACTAGCGGGAGCAGATACGCAGTATTTT.

The rearrangement links TRBV7-7 to TRBJ2-1; D may be TRBD1 (5 bases). V was pared by 2 bases and J by 7 bases, with 12 bases between. Germline loops: CDR1 SSHAT, CDR2 FNYEAQ (reference sequence). The CDR3 has 14 amino acids. The CDR3 protein is CASSLSQGGNEQFF. In DNA form, the CDR3 reads TGTGCCAGCAGCTTAAGTCAGGGTGGGAATGAGCAGTTCTTC.